This T cell receptor (beta chain) comes out of a study of T-cell reconstitution after alpha-beta-depleted transplantation in children. Regarding the study as a whole: A year had passed since transplant, and T-cell counts and diversity by then came mostly from newly produced T cells. At around two months after transplant, the alpha-beta T cells were reportedly derived from several hundred expanded clones that came from non-depleted graft cells. At day 60, the high TCRbeta diversity found in some patients originated from recipient T cells and thymic progenitors that had survived.

Germline CDR1 reads SEHNR; CDR2 reads FQNEAQ (reference sequence). This CDR3 is built from 17 residues. V lost 5 bases to trimming and J lost 2 bases; unmatched junction nucleotides: 12. Construction of the TCRbeta library involved unique molecular identifiers. MiXCR was run by TCRdb on the PCR reads, yielding one entry per CDR3 protein. The sample contains around 120,000 distinct CDR3 sequences, 20% to 25% of which appear only once. This clonotype was counted between two and nine times. Its antigen is currently unknown. The rearrangement joins TRBV7-9 to TRBJ2-1, with TRBD2 identical over 7 bases. Here the sequenced sample was PBMCs, mostly from graft donor cells, taken 180 days after TCRalphabeta/CD19-depleted stem cell transplant. This TCR was recovered from a male patient between 2 and 10 years old who had a stem cell transplant for chronic granulomatous disease, so the T cells may come from the graft donor. The CDR3 protein is CASSLPLAGVAYNEQFF. CDR3 DNA sequence: TGTGCCAGCAGCCTCCCCCTGGCGGGAGTCGCCTACAATGAGCAGTTCTTC.